The T cell receptor (beta chain) described here comes from a study of blood T cell repertoires in COVID-19. The wider study: PBMCs, B-cell-depleted T cells, or T cells provided the cDNA or gDNA that made up the material.

Germline CDR1 ENHRY, CDR2 SYGVKD. The CDR3 spans 13 residues. V lost 10 bases to trimming and J lost 2 bases; unmatched junction nucleotides: 4. Some clones are missing from TCRdb's copy, which holds only in-frame ones; the method was immunoSEQ multiplex PCR. Of tens of thousands of clones listed, over 90% are singletons. The V and J genes are TRBV10-3 and TRBJ1-5, with TRBD1 matching 8 bases. Sequenced input: peripheral blood. This clonotype was obtained from a man aged 45 to 65 with acute or convalescent COVID-19. CDR3 nucleotides: TGTGCCAGCGCGACAGGGGGCAATCAGCCCCAGCATTTT. Encoded protein: CASATGGNQPQHF.